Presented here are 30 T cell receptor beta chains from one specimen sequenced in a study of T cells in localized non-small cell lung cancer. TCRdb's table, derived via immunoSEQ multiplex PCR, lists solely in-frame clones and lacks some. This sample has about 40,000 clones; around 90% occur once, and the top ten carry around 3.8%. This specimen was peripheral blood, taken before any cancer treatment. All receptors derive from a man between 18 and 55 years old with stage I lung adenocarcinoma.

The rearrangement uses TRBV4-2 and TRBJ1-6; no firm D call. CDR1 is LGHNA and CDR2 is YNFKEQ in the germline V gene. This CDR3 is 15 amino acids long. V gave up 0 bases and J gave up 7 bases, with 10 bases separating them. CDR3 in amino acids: CASSQELQANSPLHF. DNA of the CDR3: TGTGCCAGCAGCCAAGAATTGCAGGCCAATTCACCCCTCCACTTT.

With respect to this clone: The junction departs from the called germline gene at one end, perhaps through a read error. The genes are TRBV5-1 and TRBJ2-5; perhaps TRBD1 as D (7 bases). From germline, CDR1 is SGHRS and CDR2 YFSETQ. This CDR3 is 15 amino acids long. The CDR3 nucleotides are TGCGCCAGCGGCTTGGCGTCAGGGGGGACGGAGACCCAGTACTTC. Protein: CASGLASGGTETQYF. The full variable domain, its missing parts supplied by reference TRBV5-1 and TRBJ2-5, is KAGVTQTPRYLIKTRGQQVTLSCSPISGHRSVSWYQQTPGQGLQFLFEYFSETQRNKGNFPGRFSGRQFSNSRSEMNVSTLELGDSALYLCASGLASGGTETQYFGPGTRLLVL.

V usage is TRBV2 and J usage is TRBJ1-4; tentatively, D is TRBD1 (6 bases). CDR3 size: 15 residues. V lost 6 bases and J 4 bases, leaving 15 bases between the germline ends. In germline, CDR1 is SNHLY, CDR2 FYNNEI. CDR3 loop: CASSMNQGNNEKLFF. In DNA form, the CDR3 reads TGTGCCAGCAGCATGAACCAGGGGAATAATGAAAAACTGTTTTTT.

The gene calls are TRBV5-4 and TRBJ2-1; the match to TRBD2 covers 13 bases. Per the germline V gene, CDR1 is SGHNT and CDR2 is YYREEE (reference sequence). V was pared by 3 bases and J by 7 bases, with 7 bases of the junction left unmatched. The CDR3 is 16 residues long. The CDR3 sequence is CASSSQGTSGINEQFF. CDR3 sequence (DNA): TGTGCCAGCAGCTCTCAGGGGACTAGCGGGATTAATGAGCAGTTCTTC.

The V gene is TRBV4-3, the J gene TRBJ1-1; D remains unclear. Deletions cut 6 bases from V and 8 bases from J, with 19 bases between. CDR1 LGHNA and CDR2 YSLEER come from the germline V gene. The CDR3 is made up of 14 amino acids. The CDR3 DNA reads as TGCGCCAGCAGGATGAGGCCCGGTATGGGGGAAGCTTTCTTT. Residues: CASRMRPGMGEAFF.

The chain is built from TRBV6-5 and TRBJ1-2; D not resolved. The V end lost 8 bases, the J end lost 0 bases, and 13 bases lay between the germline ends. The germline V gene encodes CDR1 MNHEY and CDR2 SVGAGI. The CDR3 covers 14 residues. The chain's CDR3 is CASYKGRPNYGYTF. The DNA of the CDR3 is TGTGCCAGCTATAAGGGCAGACCTAACTATGGCTACACCTTC.

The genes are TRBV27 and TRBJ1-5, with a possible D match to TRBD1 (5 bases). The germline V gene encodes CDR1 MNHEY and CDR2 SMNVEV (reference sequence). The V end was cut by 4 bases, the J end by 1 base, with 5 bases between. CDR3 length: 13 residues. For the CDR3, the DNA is TGTGCCAGCAGTTGGGGGAGCAATCAGCCCCAGCATTTT. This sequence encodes CASSWGSNQPQHF.

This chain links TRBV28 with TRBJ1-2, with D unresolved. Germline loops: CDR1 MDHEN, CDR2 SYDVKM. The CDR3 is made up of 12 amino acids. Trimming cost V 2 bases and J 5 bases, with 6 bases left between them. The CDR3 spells CASSLRPYGYTF. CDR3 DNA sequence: TGTGCCAGCAGTTTACGGCCTTATGGCTACACCTTC.

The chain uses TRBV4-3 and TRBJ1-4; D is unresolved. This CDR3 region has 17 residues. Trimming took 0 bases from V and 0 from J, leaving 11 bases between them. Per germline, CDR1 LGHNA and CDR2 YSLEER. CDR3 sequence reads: CASSQESGITTNEKLFF. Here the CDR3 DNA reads TGCGCCAGCAGCCAAGAATCGGGGATTACAACTAATGAAAAACTGTTTTTT.

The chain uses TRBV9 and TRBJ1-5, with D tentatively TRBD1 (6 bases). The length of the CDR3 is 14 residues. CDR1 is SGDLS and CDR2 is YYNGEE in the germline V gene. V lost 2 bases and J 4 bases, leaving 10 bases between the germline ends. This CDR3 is CASSVGTPNQPQHF. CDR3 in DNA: TGTGCCAGCAGCGTCGGGACACCTAATCAGCCCCAGCATTTT.

The CDR3 nucleotides read TGTGCCACAAGAGACGGGGGGGCCGGAGACGAGCAGTACTTC. It is translated as CATRDGGAGDEQYF. The gene calls are TRBV15 and TRBJ2-7, with TRBD2 matching over 8 bases. This CDR3 region has 14 residues. The junction had 12 bases not matched to a gene; V was cut back by 9 bases and J by 5 bases. Per the germline V gene, CDR1 is LNHNV and CDR2 is YYDKDF (reference sequence). The full variable domain, rest sourced from reference TRBV15 and TRBJ2-7, is DAMVIQNPRYQVTQFGKPVTLSCSQTLNHNVMYWYQQKSSQAPKLLFHYYDKDFNNEADTPDNFQSRRPNTSFCFLDIRSPGLGDTAMYLCATRDGGAGDEQYFGPGTRLTVT.

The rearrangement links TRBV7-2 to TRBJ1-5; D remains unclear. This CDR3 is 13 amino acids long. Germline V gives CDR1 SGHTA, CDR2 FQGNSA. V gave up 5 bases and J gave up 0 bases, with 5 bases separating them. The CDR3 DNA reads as TGTGCCAGCAGCACGGATAGCAATCAGCCCCAGCATTTT. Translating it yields CASSTDSNQPQHF.

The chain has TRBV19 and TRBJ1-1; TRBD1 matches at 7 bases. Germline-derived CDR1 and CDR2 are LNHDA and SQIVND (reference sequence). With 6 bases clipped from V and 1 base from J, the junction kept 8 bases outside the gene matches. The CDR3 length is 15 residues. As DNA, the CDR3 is TGTGCCAGTAGACTGGGACAGCCGAGGAACACTGAAGCTTTCTTT. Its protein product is CASRLGQPRNTEAFF. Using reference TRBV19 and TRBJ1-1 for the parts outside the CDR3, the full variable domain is DGGITQSPKYLFRKEGQNVTLSCEQNLNHDAMYWYRQDPGQGLRLIYYSQIVNDFQKGDIAEGYSVSREKKESFPLTVTSAQKNPTAFYLCASRLGQPRNTEAFFGQGTRLTVV.

The CDR3 protein is CAWSSNGGYTF. DNA for the CDR3: TGTGCCTGGAGTAGTAATGGCGGCTACACCTTC. This chain uses TRBV30 with TRBJ1-2; D unresolved. V was shortened by 2 bases and J by 8 bases, with 9 bases between the two germline ends. This CDR3 is 11 amino acids long. Germline V gives CDR1 GTSNPN, CDR2 SVGIG (reference sequence).

CDR3 residues: CASSLRAVSSYEQYF. The DNA of the CDR3 is TGTGCCAGCAGTTTAAGGGCGGTGAGCTCCTACGAGCAGTACTTC. This rearrangement joins TRBV27 to TRBJ2-7, with D hard to call. Germline V CDR1 and CDR2: MNHEY, SMNVEV (reference sequence). This CDR3 comprises 15 residues. Trimming pared 2 bases from V and 0 bases from J, leaving 11 bases between.

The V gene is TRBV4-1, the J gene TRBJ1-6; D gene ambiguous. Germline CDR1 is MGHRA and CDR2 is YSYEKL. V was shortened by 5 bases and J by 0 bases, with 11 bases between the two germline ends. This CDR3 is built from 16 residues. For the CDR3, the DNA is TGCGCCAGCAGCATATTCCCGAGCTCCTATAATTCACCCCTCCACTTT. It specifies CASSIFPSSYNSPLHF.

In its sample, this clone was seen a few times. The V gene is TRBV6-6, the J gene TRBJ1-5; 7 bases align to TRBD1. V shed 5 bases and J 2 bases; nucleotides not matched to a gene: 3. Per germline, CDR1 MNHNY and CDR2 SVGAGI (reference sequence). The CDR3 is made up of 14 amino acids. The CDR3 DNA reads TGTGCCAGCAGTCCCACAGGGGGCAATCAGCCCCAGCATTTT. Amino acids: CASSPTGGNQPQHF.

The CDR3 loop is CASSQTSGTGTKNIQYF. The CDR3 DNA is TGCGCCAGCAGCCAGACATCCGGGACAGGGACCAAAAACATTCAGTACTTC. J is TRBJ2-4 and V is TRBV4-1; 9 bases align to TRBD1. The CDR3 sequence is 17 residues long. Germline values: CDR1 MGHRA, CDR2 YSYEKL. The J segment lost 2 bases and the V segment lost 3 bases, leaving 8 bases of the junction unmatched.

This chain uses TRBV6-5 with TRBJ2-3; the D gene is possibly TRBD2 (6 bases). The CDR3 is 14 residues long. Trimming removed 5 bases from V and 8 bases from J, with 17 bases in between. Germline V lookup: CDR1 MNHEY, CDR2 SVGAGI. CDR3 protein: CASSATRREGTQYF. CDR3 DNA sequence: TGTGCCAGCAGTGCAACCCGGAGGGAAGGTACGCAGTATTTT.

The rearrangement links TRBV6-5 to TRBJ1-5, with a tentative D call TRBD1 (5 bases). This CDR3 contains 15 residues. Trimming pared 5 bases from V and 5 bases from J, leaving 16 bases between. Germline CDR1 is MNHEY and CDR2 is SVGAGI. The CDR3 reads CASSPGVGEHQPQHF. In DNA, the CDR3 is TGTGCCAGCAGTCCTGGGGTAGGGGAACATCAGCCCCAGCATTTT.

CDR3: CASSHYGGYGYTF. The CDR3 nucleotides are TGCGCCAGCAGCCACTATGGGGGCTATGGCTACACCTTC. The J gene is TRBJ1-2, the V gene TRBV4-1, with TRBD1 as a possible D gene (5 bases). The germline V gene has CDR1 MGHRA and CDR2 YSYEKL. CDR3 length equals 13 residues. V was cut by 3 bases and J by 4 bases, with 9 bases left in between.

CDR3 region: CASSEAGDGNEQYF. CDR3 coding DNA: TGTGCCAGCAGTGAGGCGGGAGATGGGAACGAGCAGTACTTC. V is TRBV6-1 and J is TRBJ2-7; 7 bases align to TRBD2. CDR1 is MNHNS and CDR2 is SASEGT in the germline V gene. CDR3 length equals 14 residues. V shed 3 bases, J shed 5 bases, and the junction held 7 bases outside the gene matches.

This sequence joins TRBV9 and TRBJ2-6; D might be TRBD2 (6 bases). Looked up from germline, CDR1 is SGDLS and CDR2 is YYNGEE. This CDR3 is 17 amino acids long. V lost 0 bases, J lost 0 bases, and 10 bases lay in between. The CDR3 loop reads CASSVGFSGSGANVLTF. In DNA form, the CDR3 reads TGTGCCAGCAGCGTAGGTTTTAGCGGCTCTGGGGCCAACGTCCTGACTTTC.

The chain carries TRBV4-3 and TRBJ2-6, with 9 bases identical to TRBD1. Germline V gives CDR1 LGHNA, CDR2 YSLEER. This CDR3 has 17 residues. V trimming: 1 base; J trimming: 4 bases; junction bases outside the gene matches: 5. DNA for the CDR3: TGCGCCAGCAGCCAAGGGACAGGGGCGGGGGGGGCCAACGTCCTGACTTTC. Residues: CASSQGTGAGGANVLTF.

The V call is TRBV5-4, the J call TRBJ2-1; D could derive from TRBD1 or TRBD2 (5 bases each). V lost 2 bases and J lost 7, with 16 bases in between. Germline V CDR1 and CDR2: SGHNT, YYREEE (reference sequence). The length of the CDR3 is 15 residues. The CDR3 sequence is CASSFNRGWGNEQFF. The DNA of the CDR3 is TGTGCCAGCAGCTTTAACCGGGGCTGGGGGAATGAGCAGTTCTTC.

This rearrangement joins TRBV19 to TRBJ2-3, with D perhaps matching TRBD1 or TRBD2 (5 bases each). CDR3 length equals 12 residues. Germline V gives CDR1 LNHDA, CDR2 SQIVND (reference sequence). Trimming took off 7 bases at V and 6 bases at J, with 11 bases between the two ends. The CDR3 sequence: CASNTGLDTQYF. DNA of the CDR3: TGTGCCAGTAATACGGGGCTCGATACGCAGTATTTT.

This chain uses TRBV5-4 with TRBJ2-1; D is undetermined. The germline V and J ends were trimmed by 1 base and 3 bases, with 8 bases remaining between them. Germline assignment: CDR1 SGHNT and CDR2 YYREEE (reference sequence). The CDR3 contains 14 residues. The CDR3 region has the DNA TGTGCCAGCAGCTTGCCCTCTATCTACAATGAGCAGTTCTTC. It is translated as CASSLPSIYNEQFF.

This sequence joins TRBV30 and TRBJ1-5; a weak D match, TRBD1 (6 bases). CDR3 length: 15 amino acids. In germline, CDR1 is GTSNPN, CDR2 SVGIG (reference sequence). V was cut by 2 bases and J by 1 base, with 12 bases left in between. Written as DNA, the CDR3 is TGTGCCTGGAGTACCCGGGACATAAGCAATCAGCCCCAGCATTTT. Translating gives CAWSTRDISNQPQHF.

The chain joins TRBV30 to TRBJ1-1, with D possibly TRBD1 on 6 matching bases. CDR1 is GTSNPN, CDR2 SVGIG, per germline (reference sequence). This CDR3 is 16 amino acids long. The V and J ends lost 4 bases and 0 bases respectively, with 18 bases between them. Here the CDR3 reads CAWTQRGPALNTEAFF. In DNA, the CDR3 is TGTGCCTGGACCCAACGGGGGCCGGCTCTGAACACTGAAGCTTTCTTT.

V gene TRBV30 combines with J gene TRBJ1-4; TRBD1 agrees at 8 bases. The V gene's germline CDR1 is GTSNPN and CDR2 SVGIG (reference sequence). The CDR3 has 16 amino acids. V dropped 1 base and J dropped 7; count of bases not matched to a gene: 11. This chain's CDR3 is CAWSEPSGGGGEKLFF. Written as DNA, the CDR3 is TGTGCCTGGAGTGAGCCCTCAGGGGGCGGTGGTGAAAAACTGTTTTTT.